This T cell receptor beta chain was sequenced during a study of blood T cell repertoires in COVID-19. V dropped 6 bases and J dropped 2 bases, with 11 bases sitting between them. The CDR3 covers 13 residues. Germline CDR1 is LNHDA and CDR2 is SQIVND (reference sequence). TCRdb's copy holds only in-frame clones and misses some; the assay was immunoSEQ multiplex PCR. The table has around 210,000 clones, approximately 87% seen once. The receptor was derived from a woman aged 70-85 years with acute or convalescent COVID-19. The sequenced material came from peripheral blood. The chain has TRBV19 and TRBJ2-7; D gene unclear. CDR3 sequence (DNA): TGTGCCAGTAGCCATCAGGATGCCTACGAGCAGTACTTC. Translating gives CASSHQDAYEQYF.